The TCR beta chain described here comes from a study of T cells in Graves' hyperthyroidism and ophthalmopathy. As for the study in general: Peripheral blood samples were taken at initial diagnosis, prior to any treatment. Overall study results and limits: Researchers found most expanded thyroid clonotypes above 0.001 in blood as well.

Germline V gene lookup returns CDR1 SQVTM and CDR2 ANQGSEA. Unmatched junction bases numbered 4, after V lost 3 bases and J lost 7 bases. This CDR3 has 12 residues. Amplified TCR beta CDR3 regions derived from RNA transcripts. HTBI primers were employed in a first-round RT-PCR of the TCR CDR3. In TCRdb, the multiplex PCR reads were re-called with MiXCR into one record per CDR3 protein. The sample includes 560,000 or so distinct CDR3 sequences, 15% to 20% of them seen just once. The sample holds a few counts of this clonotype. Its matching antigen is unknown. Uncontrolled infection, other autoimmune disease, pregnancy or lactation excluded patients. Used for diagnoses were clinical symptoms, serum thyroxine and TRAb, thyroid ultrasound and orbital computed tomography.

This chain joins TRBV29-1 and TRBJ1-2; TRBD1 matches at 8 bases. This TCR came from a man between 40 and 49 years old with Graves' ophthalmopathy. Sequencing was done on a sample of blood. The DNA for the CDR3 is TGCAGCGTTGAGACAGGGGTGTCTGGCTACACCTTC. Protein sequence: CSVETGVSGYTF.